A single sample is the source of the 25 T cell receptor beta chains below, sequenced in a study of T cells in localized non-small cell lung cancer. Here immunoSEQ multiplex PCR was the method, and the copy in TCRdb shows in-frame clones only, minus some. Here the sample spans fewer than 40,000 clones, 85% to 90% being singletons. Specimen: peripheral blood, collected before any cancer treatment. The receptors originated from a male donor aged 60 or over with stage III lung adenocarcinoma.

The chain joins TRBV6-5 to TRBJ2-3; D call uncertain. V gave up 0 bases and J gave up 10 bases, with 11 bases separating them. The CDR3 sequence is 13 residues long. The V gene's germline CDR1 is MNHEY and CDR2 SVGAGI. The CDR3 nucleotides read TGTGCCAGCAGTTACTCCTATTCGGCGGCGCAGTATTTT. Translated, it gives CASSYSYSAAQYF.

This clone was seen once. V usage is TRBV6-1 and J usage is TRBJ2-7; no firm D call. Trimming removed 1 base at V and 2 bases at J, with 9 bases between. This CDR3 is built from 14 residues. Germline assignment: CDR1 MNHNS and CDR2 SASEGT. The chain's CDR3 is CASSEEFWAYEQYF. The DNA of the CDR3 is TGTGCCAGCAGTGAAGAGTTTTGGGCCTACGAGCAGTACTTC.

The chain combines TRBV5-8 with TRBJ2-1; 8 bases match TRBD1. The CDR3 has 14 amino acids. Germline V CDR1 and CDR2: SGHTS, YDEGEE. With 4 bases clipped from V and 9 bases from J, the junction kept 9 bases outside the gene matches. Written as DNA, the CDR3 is TGTGCCAGCAGCAGAACAATGACAGGGGCTGAGCAGTTCTTC. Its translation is CASSRTMTGAEQFF. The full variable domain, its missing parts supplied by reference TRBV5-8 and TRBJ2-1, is EAGVTQSPTHLIKTRGQQATLRCSPISGHTSVYWYQQALGLGLQFLLWYDEGEERNRGNFPPRFSGRQFPNYSSELNVNALELEDSALYLCASSRTMTGAEQFFGPGTRLTVL.

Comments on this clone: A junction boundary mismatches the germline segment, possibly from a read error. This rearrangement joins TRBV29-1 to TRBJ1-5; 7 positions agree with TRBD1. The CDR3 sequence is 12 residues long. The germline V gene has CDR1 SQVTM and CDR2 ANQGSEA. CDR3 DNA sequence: TGCAGCGTTAAAGACAGGGATCAGCCCCAGCATTTT. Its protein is CSVKDRDQPQHF. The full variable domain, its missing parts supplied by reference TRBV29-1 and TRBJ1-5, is SAVISQKPSRDICQRGTSLTIQCQVDSQVTMMFWYRQQPGQSLTLIATANQGSEATYESGFVIDKFPISRPNLTFSTLTVSNMSPEDSSIYLCSVKDRDQPQHFGDGTRLSIL.

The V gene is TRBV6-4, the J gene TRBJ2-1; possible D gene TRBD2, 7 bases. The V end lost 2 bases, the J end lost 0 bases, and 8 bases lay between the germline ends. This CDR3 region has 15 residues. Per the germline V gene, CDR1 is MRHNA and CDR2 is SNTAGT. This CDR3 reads CASSDGGASYNEQFF. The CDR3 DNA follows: TGTGCCAGCAGTGACGGGGGGGCCTCCTACAATGAGCAGTTCTTC.

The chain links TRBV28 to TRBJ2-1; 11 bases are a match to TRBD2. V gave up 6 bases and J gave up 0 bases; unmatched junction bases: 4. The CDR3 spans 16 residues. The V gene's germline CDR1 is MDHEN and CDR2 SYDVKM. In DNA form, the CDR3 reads TGTGCCAGCAGGGGACTAGCGGCTGACTCCTACAATGAGCAGTTCTTC. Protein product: CASRGLAADSYNEQFF.

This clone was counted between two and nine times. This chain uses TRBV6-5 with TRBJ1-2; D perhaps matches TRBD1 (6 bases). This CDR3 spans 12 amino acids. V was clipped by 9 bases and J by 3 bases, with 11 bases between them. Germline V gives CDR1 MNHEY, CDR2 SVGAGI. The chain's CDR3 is CASQAGDYGYTF. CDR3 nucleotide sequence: TGTGCCAGTCAGGCAGGGGACTATGGCTACACCTTC.

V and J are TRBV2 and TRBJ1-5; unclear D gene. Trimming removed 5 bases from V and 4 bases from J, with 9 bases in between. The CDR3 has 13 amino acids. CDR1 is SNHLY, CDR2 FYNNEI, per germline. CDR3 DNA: TGTGCCAGCAGTTCGAGCTTTAATCAGCCCCAGCATTTT. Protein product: CASSSSFNQPQHF.

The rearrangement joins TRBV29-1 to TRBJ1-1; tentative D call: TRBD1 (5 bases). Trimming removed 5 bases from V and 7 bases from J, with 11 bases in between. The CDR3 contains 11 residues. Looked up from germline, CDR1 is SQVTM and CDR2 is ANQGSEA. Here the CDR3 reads CSVMGPGEAFF. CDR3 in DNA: TGCAGCGTTATGGGGCCGGGTGAAGCTTTCTTT.

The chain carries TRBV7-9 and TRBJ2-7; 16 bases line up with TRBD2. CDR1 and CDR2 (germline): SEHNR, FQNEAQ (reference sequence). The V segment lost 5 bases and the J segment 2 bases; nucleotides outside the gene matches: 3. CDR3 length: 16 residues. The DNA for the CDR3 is TGTGCCAGCAGCGCCGGGACTAGCGGGGGGGCCTACGAGCAGTACTTC. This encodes CASSAGTSGGAYEQYF.

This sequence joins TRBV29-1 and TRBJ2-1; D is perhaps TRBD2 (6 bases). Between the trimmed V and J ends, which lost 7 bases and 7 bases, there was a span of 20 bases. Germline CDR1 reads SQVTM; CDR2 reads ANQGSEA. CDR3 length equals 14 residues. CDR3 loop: CSDTRGTGANEQFF. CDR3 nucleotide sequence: TGCAGCGATACCCGCGGGACCGGAGCGAATGAGCAGTTCTTC.

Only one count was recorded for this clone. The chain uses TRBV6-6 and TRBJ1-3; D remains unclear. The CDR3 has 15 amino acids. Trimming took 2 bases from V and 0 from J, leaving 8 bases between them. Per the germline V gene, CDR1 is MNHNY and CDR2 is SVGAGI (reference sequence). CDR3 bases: TGTGCCAGCAGTTACGTCAGGTACTCTGGAAACACCATATATTTT. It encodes CASSYVRYSGNTIYF.

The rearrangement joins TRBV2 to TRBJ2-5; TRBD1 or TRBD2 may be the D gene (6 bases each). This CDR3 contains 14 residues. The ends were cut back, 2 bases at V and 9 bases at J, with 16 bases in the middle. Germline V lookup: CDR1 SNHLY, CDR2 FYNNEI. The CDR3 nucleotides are TGTGCCAGCAGTGAACTTGGGGGGCTAGGGGCCCAGTACTTC. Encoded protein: CASSELGGLGAQYF.

This chain's CDR3 is CSVQDLAGYEQYF. The CDR3 DNA follows: TGCAGCGTCCAGGATCTAGCGGGGTACGAGCAGTACTTC. The V call is TRBV29-1, the J call TRBJ2-7; 9 positions agree with TRBD2. The CDR3 totals 13 residues. Looked up from germline, CDR1 is SQVTM and CDR2 is ANQGSEA. The V and J ends lost 6 bases and 4 bases, in that order; junction bases with no gene match: 7.

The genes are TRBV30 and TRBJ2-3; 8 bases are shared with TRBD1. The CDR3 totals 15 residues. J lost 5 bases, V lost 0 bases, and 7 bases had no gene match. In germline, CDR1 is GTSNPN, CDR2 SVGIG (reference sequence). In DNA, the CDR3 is TGTGCCTGGAGTGTGGCAGGGGGCTGGGTAGATACGCAGTATTTT. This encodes CAWSVAGGWVDTQYF.

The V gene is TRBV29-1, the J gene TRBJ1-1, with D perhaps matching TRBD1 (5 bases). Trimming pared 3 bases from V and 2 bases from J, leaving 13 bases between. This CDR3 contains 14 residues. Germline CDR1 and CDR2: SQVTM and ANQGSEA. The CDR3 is CSVEGGAANTEAFF. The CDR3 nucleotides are TGCAGCGTTGAGGGTGGGGCCGCCAACACTGAAGCTTTCTTT.

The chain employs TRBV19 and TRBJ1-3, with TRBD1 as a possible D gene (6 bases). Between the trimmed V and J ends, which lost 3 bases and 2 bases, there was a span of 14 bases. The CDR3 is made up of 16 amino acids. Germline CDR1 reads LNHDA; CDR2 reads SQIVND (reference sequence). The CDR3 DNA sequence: TGTGCCAGTAGTATTACGGGACAAAGAACTGGAAACACCATATATTTT. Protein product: CASSITGQRTGNTIYF.

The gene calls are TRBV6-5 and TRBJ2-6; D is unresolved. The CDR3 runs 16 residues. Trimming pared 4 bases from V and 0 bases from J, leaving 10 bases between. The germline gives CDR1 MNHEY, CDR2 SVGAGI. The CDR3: CASSSPGFSGANVLTF. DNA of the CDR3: TGTGCCAGCAGTTCGCCCGGATTCTCTGGGGCCAACGTCCTGACTTTC.

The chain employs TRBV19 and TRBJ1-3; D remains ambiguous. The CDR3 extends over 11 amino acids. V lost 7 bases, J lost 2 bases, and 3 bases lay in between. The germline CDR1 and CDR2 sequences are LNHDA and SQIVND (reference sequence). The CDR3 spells CASNPGNTIYF. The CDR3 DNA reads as TGTGCCAGTAACCCTGGAAACACCATATATTTT.

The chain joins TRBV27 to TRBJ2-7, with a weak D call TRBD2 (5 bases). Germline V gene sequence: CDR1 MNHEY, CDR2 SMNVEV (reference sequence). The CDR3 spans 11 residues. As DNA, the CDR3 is TGTACCTCCGGGGATTCCTACGAGCAGTACTTC. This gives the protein CTSGDSYEQYF.

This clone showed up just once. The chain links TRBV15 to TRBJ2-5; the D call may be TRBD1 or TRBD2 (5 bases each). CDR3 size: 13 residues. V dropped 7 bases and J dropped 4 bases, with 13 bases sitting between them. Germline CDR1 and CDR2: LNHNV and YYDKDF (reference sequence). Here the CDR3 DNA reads TGTGCCACCAACCCACCAGGGAGAGAGACCCAGTACTTC. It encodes CATNPPGRETQYF.

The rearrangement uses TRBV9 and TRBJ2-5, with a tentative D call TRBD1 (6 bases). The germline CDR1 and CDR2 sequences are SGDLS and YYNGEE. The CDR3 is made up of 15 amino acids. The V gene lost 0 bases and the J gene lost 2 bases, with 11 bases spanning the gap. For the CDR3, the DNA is TGTGCCAGCAGCGTAGGTCAGGGGTGGCAAGAGACCCAGTACTTC. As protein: CASSVGQGWQETQYF.

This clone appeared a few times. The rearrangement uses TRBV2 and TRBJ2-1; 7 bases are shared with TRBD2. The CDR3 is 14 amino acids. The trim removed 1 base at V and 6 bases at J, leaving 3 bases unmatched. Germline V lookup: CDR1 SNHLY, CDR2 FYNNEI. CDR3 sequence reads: CASSEDSGGNEQFF. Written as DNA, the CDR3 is TGTGCCAGCAGTGAAGATTCGGGGGGCAATGAGCAGTTCTTC.

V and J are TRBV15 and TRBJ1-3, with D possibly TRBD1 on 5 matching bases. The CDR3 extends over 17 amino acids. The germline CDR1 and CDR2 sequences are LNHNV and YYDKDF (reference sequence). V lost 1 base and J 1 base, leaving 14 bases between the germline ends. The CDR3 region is CATSRGPVRGSGNTIYF. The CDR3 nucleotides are TGTGCCACCAGCAGAGGTCCAGTCCGGGGGTCTGGAAACACCATATATTTT.

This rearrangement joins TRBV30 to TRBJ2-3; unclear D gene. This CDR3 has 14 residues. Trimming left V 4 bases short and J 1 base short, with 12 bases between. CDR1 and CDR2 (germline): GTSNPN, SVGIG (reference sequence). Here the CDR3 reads CAWNKAVGTDTQYF. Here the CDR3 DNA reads TGTGCCTGGAATAAGGCGGTGGGCACAGATACGCAGTATTTT.